These 13 T cell receptor beta chains were all obtained from the same sample, sequenced in a study of molecular identifiers for immune sequencing clone quantification. TCRdb used MiXCR to reprocess the PCR reads, holding one entry per CDR3 protein. Here the sample spans hundreds of thousands of distinct CDR3 sequences, about 20% being singletons. The material sequenced was naive CD8+ T cells from blood, with Jurkat cell RNA spiked in. Subset of the sample: FACS-sorted CD8+CD4-CCR7+CD45RA+ naive T cells. These TCRs come from a human donor in good health. Some libraries in this study had Jurkat cell RNA spiked in.

This clonotype occurred many times. The rearrangement links TRBV7-9 to TRBJ1-1; D is unresolved. There are 15 residues in the CDR3. CDR1 is SEHNR, CDR2 FQNEAQ, per germline (reference sequence). V dropped 0 bases and J dropped 6 bases, with 14 bases sitting between them. CDR3 protein: CASSLARQEVAEAFF. The CDR3 nucleotides are TGTGCCAGCAGCTTAGCGCGGCAGGAGGTCGCTGAAGCTTTCTTT.

This clonotype showed up many times. The CDR3 spells CASSQETSLGAYEQYF. In nucleotides, the CDR3 is TGCGCCAGCAGCCAAGAGACTAGCCTTGGGGCTTACGAGCAGTACTTC. The V and J genes are TRBV4-1 and TRBJ2-7, with TRBD2 matching over 7 bases. V trimming: 0 bases; J trimming: 4 bases; junction bases outside the gene matches: 9. Germline CDR1 MGHRA, CDR2 YSYEKL. The CDR3 spans 16 residues.

On this clonotype itself: A read error is possible here, since a much larger clone lies one base away. Lacking the conserved final phenylalanine or tryptophan, this CDR3 likely reflects a read error. The rearrangement links TRBV6-1 to TRBJ1-1; no clear D. Trimming stripped 4 bases from V and 1 base from J, with 19 bases between. Germline V gene sequence: CDR1 MNHNS, CDR2 SASEGT. The CDR3 covers 17 residues. The CDR3: CASSVSGERLSNTEAFL. CDR3 in DNA: TGTGCCAGCAGTGTGTCGGGTGAAAGGCTTTCGAACACTGAAGCTTTCTTA.

The table lists this clonotype with many counts. This rearrangement joins TRBV5-4 to TRBJ2-7, with D perhaps matching TRBD2 (5 bases). The CDR3 totals 14 residues. V dropped 2 bases and J dropped 0 bases, with 9 bases sitting between them. Germline V CDR1 and CDR2: SGHNT, YYREEE (reference sequence). DNA for the CDR3: TGTGCCAGCAGCTTCGGGGAGAGCTCCTACGAGCAGTACTTC. This gives the protein CASSFGESSYEQYF.

At least ten counts were recorded for this clonotype. CDR3 bases: TGTGCCAGCAGCTATGGAGGGGAAGCCTACGAGCAGTACTTC. This sequence encodes CASSYGGEAYEQYF. The rearrangement links TRBV7-2 to TRBJ2-7; TRBD2 is a possible D gene (6 bases). The CDR3 has 14 residues. The V end lost 4 bases, the J end lost 2 bases, and 12 bases lay between the germline ends. Germline CDR1 reads SGHTA; CDR2 reads FQGNSA.

This clonotype was picked up many times. The chain uses TRBV12-3 or TRBV12-4 and TRBJ2-3; D may correspond to TRBD1 or TRBD2 (6 bases each). The CDR3 covers 14 residues. Trimming left V 5 bases short and J 3 bases short, with 12 bases between. The CDR3 reads CASSAAGTTDTQYF. DNA for the CDR3: TGTGCCAGCAGTGCCGCGGGGACAACAGATACGCAGTATTTT.

V and J are TRBV10-3 and TRBJ2-2; D might be TRBD2 (6 bases). The CDR3 contains 18 residues. Germline loops: CDR1 ENHRY, CDR2 SYGVKD. The V and J ends lost 10 bases and 4 bases respectively, with 28 bases between them. The chain's CDR3 is CATAPVLAPTTSTGELFF. For the CDR3, the DNA is TGTGCCACGGCCCCCGTTCTAGCGCCTACCACGAGCACCGGGGAGCTGTTTTTT.

The chain carries TRBV2 and TRBJ2-2; D is undetermined. The CDR3 consists of 15 residues. Trimming took off 1 base at V and 0 bases at J, with 6 bases between the two ends. Germline V CDR1 and CDR2: SNHLY, FYNNEI. CDR3 coding DNA: TGTGCCAGCAGTGAAGACCCGGCGAACACCGGGGAGCTGTTTTTT. Translation: CASSEDPANTGELFF. The full variable domain, completed using reference TRBV2 and TRBJ2-2, is EPEVTQTPSHQVTQMGQEVILRCVPISNHLYFYWYRQILGQKVEFLVSFYNNEISEKSEIFDDQFSVERPDGSNFTLKIRSTKLEDSAMYFCASSEDPANTGELFFGEGSRLTVL.

The J gene is TRBJ2-6, the V gene TRBV7-9; D is ambiguous. The V and J ends lost 4 bases and 2 bases respectively, with 15 bases between them. This CDR3 region has 17 residues. Germline-derived CDR1 and CDR2 are SEHNR and FQNEAQ (reference sequence). This chain's CDR3 is CASSSLKGPAGANVLTF. CDR3 sequence (DNA): TGTGCCAGCAGCTCCCTTAAAGGCCCGGCTGGGGCCAACGTCCTGACTTTC.

To note about this clonotype: The junction does not match germline at one end; this may be a read error. The genes are TRBV6-1 and TRBJ2-1, with D possibly called TRBD1 or TRBD2 (5 bases each). Germline lookup yields CDR1 MNHNS and CDR2 SASEGT. This CDR3 is built from 15 residues. The CDR3 spells CAGSEGRVGDNEQFF. DNA for the CDR3: TGTGCCGGCAGTGAAGGGCGGGTGGGGGACAATGAGCAGTTCTTC.

The table lists this clonotype with many counts. The chain combines TRBV5-4 with TRBJ2-7, with D maybe TRBD1 (6 bases). Looked up from germline, CDR1 is SGHNT and CDR2 is YYREEE (reference sequence). The CDR3 extends over 13 amino acids. V gave up 2 bases and J gave up 7 bases, with 13 bases separating them. The CDR3 nucleotides read TGTGCCAGCAGCTTACCCCCGGGACAAGAGCAGTACTTC. Residues: CASSLPPGQEQYF.

A word on this clonotype: A much bigger clone sits one base away, suggesting this may be a read error. The genes are TRBV12-3 or TRBV12-4 and TRBJ2-5; 12 nucleotides match TRBD2. This CDR3 has 15 amino acids. CDR3 region: CASTRLAGDQESQYF. Here the CDR3 DNA reads TGTGCCAGCACCCGACTAGCGGGGGACCAAGAGTCCCAGTACTTC.

This clonotype was counted a single time. A clone one base away is much larger, so this may be a read error. The V gene is TRBV5-4, the J gene TRBJ2-6, with D tentatively TRBD1 or TRBD2 (6 bases each). V lost 2 bases to trimming and J lost 5 bases, with 11 bases between them. The CDR3 has 15 residues. CDR1 is SGHNT, CDR2 YYREEE, per germline (reference sequence). The CDR3 reads CASSFGGDRANVLTF. Written as DNA, the CDR3 is TGTGCCAGCAGCTTCGGAGGGGACAGGGCCAACGTCCTGACTTTC.